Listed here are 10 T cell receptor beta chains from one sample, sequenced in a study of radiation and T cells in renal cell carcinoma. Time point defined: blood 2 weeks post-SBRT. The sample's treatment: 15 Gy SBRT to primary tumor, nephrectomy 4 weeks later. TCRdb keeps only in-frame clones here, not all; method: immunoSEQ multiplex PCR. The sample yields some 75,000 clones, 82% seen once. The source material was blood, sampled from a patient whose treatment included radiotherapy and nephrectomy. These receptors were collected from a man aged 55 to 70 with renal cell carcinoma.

CDR3 sequence reads: CASSSPGTTNEQYF. CDR3 sequence (DNA): TGTGCCAGCAGTTCCCCCGGGACGACGAACGAGCAGTACTTC. This chain uses TRBV28 with TRBJ2-7, with D perhaps given as TRBD1 or TRBD2 (5 bases each). The CDR3 runs 14 residues. Germline CDR1 is MDHEN and CDR2 is SYDVKM. Trimming stripped 4 bases from V and 5 bases from J, with 15 bases between. Supplemented by reference TRBV28 and TRBJ2-7, the full variable domain reads DVKVTQSSRYLVKRTGEKVFLECVQDMDHENMFWYRQDPGLGLRLIYFSYDVKMKEKGDIPEGYSVSREKKERFSLILESASTNQTSMYLCASSSPGTTNEQYFGPGTRLTVT.

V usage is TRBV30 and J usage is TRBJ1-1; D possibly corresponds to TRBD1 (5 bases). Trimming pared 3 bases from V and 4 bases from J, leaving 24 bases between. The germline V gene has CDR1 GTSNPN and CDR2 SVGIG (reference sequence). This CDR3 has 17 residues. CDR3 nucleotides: TGTGCCTGGAGCACCGAAAACGGAGGGGTAAGGTCCACTGAAGCTTTCTTT. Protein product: CAWSTENGGVRSTEAFF.

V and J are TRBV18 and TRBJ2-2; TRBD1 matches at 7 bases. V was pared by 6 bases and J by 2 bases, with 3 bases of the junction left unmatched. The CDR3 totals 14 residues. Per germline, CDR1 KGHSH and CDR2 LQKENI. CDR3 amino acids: CASSTGTNTGELFF. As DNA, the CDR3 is TGTGCCAGCTCGACAGGGACCAACACCGGGGAGCTGTTTTTT.

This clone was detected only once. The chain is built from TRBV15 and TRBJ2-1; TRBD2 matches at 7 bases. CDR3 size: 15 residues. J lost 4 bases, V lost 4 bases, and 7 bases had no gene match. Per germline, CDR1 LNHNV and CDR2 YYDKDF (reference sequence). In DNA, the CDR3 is TGTGCCACCAGCAACGGCGGGAGTCGTTACAATGAGCAGTTCTTC. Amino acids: CATSNGGSRYNEQFF.

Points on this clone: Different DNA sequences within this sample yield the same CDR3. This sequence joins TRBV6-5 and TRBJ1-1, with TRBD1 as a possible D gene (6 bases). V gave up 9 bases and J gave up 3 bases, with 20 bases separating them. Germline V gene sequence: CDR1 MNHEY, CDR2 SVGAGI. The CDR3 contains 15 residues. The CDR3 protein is CASRITRGADTEAFF. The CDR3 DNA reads TGTGCCAGTAGGATCACGCGGGGGGCTGACACTGAAGCTTTCTTT.

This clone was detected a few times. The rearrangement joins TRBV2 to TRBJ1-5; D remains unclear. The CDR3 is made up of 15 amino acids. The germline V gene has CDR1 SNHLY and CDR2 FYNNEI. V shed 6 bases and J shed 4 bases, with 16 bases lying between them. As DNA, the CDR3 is TGTGCCAGCAGGCCCGGACGGAACCAAAATCAGCCCCAGCATTTT. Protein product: CASRPGRNQNQPQHF.

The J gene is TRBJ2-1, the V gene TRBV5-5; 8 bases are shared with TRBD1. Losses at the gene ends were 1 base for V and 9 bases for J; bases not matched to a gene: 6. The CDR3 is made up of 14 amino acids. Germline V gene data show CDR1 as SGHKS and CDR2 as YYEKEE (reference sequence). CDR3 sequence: CASSLMQGAGEQFF. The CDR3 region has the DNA TGTGCCAGCAGCTTGATGCAGGGGGCTGGTGAGCAGTTCTTC. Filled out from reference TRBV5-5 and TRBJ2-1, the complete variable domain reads DAGVTQSPTHLIKTRGQQVTLRCSPISGHKSVSWYQQVLGQGPQFIFQYYEKEERGRGNFPDRFSARQFPNYSSELNVNALLLGDSALYLCASSLMQGAGEQFFGPGTRLTVL.

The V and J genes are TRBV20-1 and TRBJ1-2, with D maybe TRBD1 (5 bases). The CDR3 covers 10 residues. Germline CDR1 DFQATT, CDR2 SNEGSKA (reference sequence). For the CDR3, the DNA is TGCAGCGGGGCCTTATCTGGCTACACCTTC. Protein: CSGALSGYTF.

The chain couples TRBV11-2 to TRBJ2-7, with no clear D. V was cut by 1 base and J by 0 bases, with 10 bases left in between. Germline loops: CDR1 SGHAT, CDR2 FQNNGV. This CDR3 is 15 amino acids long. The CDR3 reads CASSLGPFSSYEQYF. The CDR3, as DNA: TGTGCCAGCAGCTTAGGGCCCTTCAGCTCCTACGAGCAGTACTTC.

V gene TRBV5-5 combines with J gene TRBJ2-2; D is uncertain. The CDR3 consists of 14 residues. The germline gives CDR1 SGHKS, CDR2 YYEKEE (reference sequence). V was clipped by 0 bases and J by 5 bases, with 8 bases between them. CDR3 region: CASSLVGGTGELFF. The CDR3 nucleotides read TGTGCCAGCAGCTTGGTAGGTGGGACCGGGGAGCTGTTTTTT. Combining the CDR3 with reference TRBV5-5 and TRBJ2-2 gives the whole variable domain DAGVTQSPTHLIKTRGQQVTLRCSPISGHKSVSWYQQVLGQGPQFIFQYYEKEERGRGNFPDRFSARQFPNYSSELNVNALLLGDSALYLCASSLVGGTGELFFGEGSRLTVL.